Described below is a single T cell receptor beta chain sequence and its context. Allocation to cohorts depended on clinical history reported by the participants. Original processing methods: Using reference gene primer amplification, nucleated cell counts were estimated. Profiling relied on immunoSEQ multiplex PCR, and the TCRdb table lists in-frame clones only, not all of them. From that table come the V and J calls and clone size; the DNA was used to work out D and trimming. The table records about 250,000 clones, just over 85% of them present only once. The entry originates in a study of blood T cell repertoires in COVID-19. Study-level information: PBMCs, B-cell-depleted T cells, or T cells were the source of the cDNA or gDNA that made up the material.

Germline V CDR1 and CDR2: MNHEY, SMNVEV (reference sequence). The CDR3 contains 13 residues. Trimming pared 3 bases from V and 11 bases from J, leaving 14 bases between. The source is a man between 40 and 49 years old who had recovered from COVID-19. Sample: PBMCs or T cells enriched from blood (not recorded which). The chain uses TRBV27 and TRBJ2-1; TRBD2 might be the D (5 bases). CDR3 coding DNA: TGTGCCAGCAGTTTTCCAGCTCGAGGGAAGCAGTTCTTC. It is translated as CASSFPARGKQFF.